This T cell receptor (beta chain) was recovered during a study of T cells in women clearing cervical HPV infection. The V gene's germline CDR1 is WSHSY and CDR2 SAAADI. The CDR3 covers 16 residues. Unmatched junction bases numbered 3, after V lost 4 bases and J lost 5 bases. TCR beta CDR3 amplified by multiplex PCR from roughly 1,100 ng genomic DNA. Sequencing used immunoSEQ multiplex PCR; TCRdb keeps in-frame clones, though not all of them. The sample data list about 30,000 clones. With regard to this clone: Read data end 3 residues before the CDR3 end; the end is taken from the germline J gene.

The V gene is TRBV10-2, the J gene TRBJ2-1, with 15 bases matching TRBD2. Sequenced sample: blood buffy coat. This receptor was obtained from a woman aged 18 to 75 with a cervical HPV16 infection that either progressed to CIN3+ or cleared (not recorded which). The chain's CDR3 is CASSAWTSGGDNEQFF. CDR3 bases read: TGCGCCAGCAGTGCTTGGACTAGCGGGGGGGACAATGAG.